Presented here are 29 T cell receptor beta chains from one specimen sequenced in a study of T cell changes during pregnancy in multiple sclerosis. Using immunoSEQ multiplex PCR, the repertoire was profiled, and TCRdb retains in-frame clones only, with some absent. Here the sample spans about 120,000 clones, approximately 94% being singletons. The sequenced sample was peripheral blood, obtained before pregnancy. These receptor sequences come from a female donor with multiple sclerosis, enrolled in a pregnancy study.

J is TRBJ2-7 and V is TRBV6-1; the D is unclear. CDR1 is MNHNS, CDR2 SASEGT, per germline. The CDR3 is 13 residues long. Trimming took off 5 bases at V and 2 bases at J, with 10 bases between the two ends. Written as DNA, the CDR3 is TGTGCCAGCAGTAAACAGTTCCCCTACGAGCAGTACTTC. Translating it yields CASSKQFPYEQYF.

This chain joins TRBV30 and TRBJ2-5; 8 bases map to TRBD1. The germline gives CDR1 GTSNPN, CDR2 SVGIG (reference sequence). Trimming at V came to 3 bases and at J to 5 bases, leaving 8 bases not matched to a gene. CDR3 length: 14 residues. Here the CDR3 reads CAWSTSRDRETQYF. The DNA for the CDR3 is TGTGCCTGGAGCACGTCCCGGGACAGGGAGACCCAGTACTTC.

The rearrangement links TRBV9 to TRBJ1-2, with 7 bases matching TRBD1. This CDR3 comprises 16 residues. Per the germline V gene, CDR1 is SGDLS and CDR2 is YYNGEE. After removal of 3 bases from V and 0 bases from J, the junction contained 8 bases not matched to a gene. CDR3 bases: TGTGCCAGCAGCGCGAATCGACAGGGCGCTAACTATGGCTACACCTTC. Translating it yields CASSANRQGANYGYTF.

V is TRBV5-1 and J is TRBJ2-2, with a possible D match to TRBD1 (5 bases). This CDR3 region has 17 residues. Per germline, CDR1 SGHRS and CDR2 YFSETQ. Trimming stripped 0 bases from V and 2 bases from J, with 14 bases between. As DNA, the CDR3 is TGCGCCAGCAGCTTGGTTGGTAGGGGTGCCAACACCGGGGAGCTGTTTTTT. It codes for CASSLVGRGANTGELFF.

Points on this clone: In this CDR3 the conserved last residue, phenylalanine or tryptophan, is missing, so a read error is likely. J is TRBJ2-7 and V is TRBV7-9, with 10 nucleotides matching TRBD2. V shed 5 bases, J shed 0 bases, and the junction held 7 bases outside the gene matches. The CDR3 length is 16 residues. Germline V gene lookup returns CDR1 SEHNR and CDR2 FQNEAQ (reference sequence). This CDR3 reads CASSGLAGVSSYEQYY. CDR3 nucleotides: TGTGCCAGCAGCGGCCTAGCGGGAGTCAGCTCCTACGAGCAGTACTAC.

This chain joins TRBV28 and TRBJ2-1; 10 bases are shared with TRBD2. The CDR3 contains 15 residues. From germline, CDR1 is MDHEN and CDR2 SYDVKM. Trimming cost V 3 bases and J 4 bases; bases outside gene matches: 3. CDR3 sequence reads: CASSFLAGDYNEQFF. CDR3 DNA: TGTGCCAGCAGTTTCCTAGCGGGGGATTACAATGAGCAGTTCTTC.

This chain connects TRBV7-8 to TRBJ2-7, with D possibly TRBD1 on 6 matching bases. Trimming took off 1 base at V and 6 bases at J, with 13 bases between the two ends. The V gene's germline CDR1 is SGHVS and CDR2 FQNEAQ. The CDR3 has 14 residues. In DNA, the CDR3 is TGTGCCAGCAGCTTAGGGGTGGGCAGGGGCGAGCAGTACTTC. It is translated as CASSLGVGRGEQYF.

In its sample, this clone was seen once. This chain links TRBV5-4 with TRBJ1-2, with 9 nucleotides matching TRBD1. V lost 4 bases to trimming and J lost 1 base; unmatched junction nucleotides: 5. Germline lookup yields CDR1 SGHNT and CDR2 YYREEE (reference sequence). This CDR3 region has 15 residues. CDR3 protein: CASSPGTGNNYGYTF. The CDR3 region has the DNA TGTGCCAGCAGCCCGGGGACAGGGAATAACTATGGCTACACCTTC.

On this clone itself: Distinct nucleotide sequences in the sample also encode this CDR3. The V and J genes are TRBV5-1 and TRBJ2-2; D is undetermined. V was clipped by 3 bases and J by 2 bases, with 8 bases between them. This CDR3 has 14 residues. CDR1 and CDR2 (germline): SGHRS, YFSETQ. The CDR3 DNA follows: TGCGCCAGCAGCTCTACAGCCAACACCGGGGAGCTGTTTTTT. It translates to CASSSTANTGELFF.

About this clone itself: Germline is not matched at one junction end, which may reflect a read error. The chain joins TRBV11-2 to TRBJ2-1; 11 bases map to TRBD2. Germline values: CDR1 SGHAT, CDR2 FQNNGV. This CDR3 has 15 residues. The CDR3 here is CASRLAGGQYNEQFF. The CDR3 DNA is TGTGCCAGCAGGTTAGCGGGGGGGCAATACAATGAGCAGTTCTTC.

This clone appeared once. The chain joins TRBV11-2 to TRBJ2-1, with 10 bases fitting TRBD2. This CDR3 has 17 residues. Looked up from germline, CDR1 is SGHAT and CDR2 is FQNNGV. Trimming took 3 bases from V and 5 from J; bases not matched to a gene: 10. CDR3: CASSFGLAGVRDNEQFF. The CDR3 DNA sequence: TGTGCCAGCAGCTTCGGGCTAGCGGGAGTTCGCGACAATGAGCAGTTCTTC.

The V and J genes are TRBV7-9 and TRBJ2-7, with D possibly TRBD2 on 5 matching bases. Germline loops: CDR1 SEHNR, CDR2 FQNEAQ (reference sequence). The CDR3 extends over 13 amino acids. V shed 5 bases and J shed 6 bases, with 14 bases lying between them. CDR3 bases: TGTGCCAGCAGCCCCGCCCGAGGGAGCGAGCAGTACTTC. It codes for CASSPARGSEQYF.

The chain has TRBV5-6 and TRBJ2-7; weak D call: TRBD1 (5 bases). Germline-derived CDR1 and CDR2 are SGHDT and YYEEEE. The CDR3 is 18 residues long. V was shortened by 4 bases and J by 1 base, with 24 bases between the two germline ends. In DNA, the CDR3 is TGTGCCAGCAGCGACGACGGCAGGGCCCTTTTCCCGTCCTACGAGCAGTACTTC. This gives the protein CASSDDGRALFPSYEQYF.

The rearrangement uses TRBV5-4 and TRBJ2-1; 8 nucleotides line up with TRBD1. Germline V CDR1 and CDR2: SGHNT, YYREEE (reference sequence). V lost 4 bases, J lost 4 bases, and 10 bases stayed unmatched. The length of the CDR3 is 16 residues. Here the CDR3 DNA reads TGTGCCAGCAGCCAGACAGGGGAAACCGTTTACAATGAGCAGTTCTTC. The encoded protein is CASSQTGETVYNEQFF.

The rearrangement joins TRBV27 to TRBJ2-3; maybe TRBD1 (5 bases). V was clipped by 2 bases and J by 2 bases, with 8 bases between them. The CDR3 totals 14 residues. CDR1 MNHEY and CDR2 SMNVEV come from the germline V gene (reference sequence). In DNA form, the CDR3 reads TGTGCCAGCAGTTTAAAACAGGCCACAGATACGCAGTATTTT. This encodes CASSLKQATDTQYF.

V usage is TRBV7-3 and J usage is TRBJ2-4, with 13 nucleotides matching TRBD2. Germline CDR1 is SGHTA and CDR2 is FQGTGA. With 5 bases clipped from V and 3 bases from J, the junction kept 4 bases outside the gene matches. CDR3 length: 16 residues. The CDR3 DNA is TGTGCCAGCAGCGGACTAGCGGGAGTCGACAAAAACATTCAGTACTTC. Protein sequence: CASSGLAGVDKNIQYF.

This chain links TRBV4-2 with TRBJ1-3; 9 bases align to TRBD1. Germline V lookup: CDR1 LGHNA, CDR2 YNFKEQ. The CDR3 spans 17 residues. With 4 bases clipped from V and 0 bases from J, the junction kept 7 bases outside the gene matches. The CDR3 sequence is CASSPDRGEGSGNTIYF. CDR3 DNA sequence: TGTGCCAGCAGCCCGGACAGGGGAGAAGGCTCTGGAAACACCATATATTTT.

For the CDR3, the DNA is TGTGCCAGCAGCAACCCCCAGTATAGCAATCAGCCCCAGCATTTT. Its protein is CASSNPQYSNQPQHF. The V and J genes are TRBV6-5 and TRBJ1-5, with D hard to call. The CDR3 consists of 15 residues. Per the germline V gene, CDR1 is MNHEY and CDR2 is SVGAGI. The V and J ends lost 6 bases and 0 bases respectively, with 12 bases between them.

This clone was seen a single time. This chain connects TRBV4-1 to TRBJ1-4; TRBD1 aligns across 7 bases. This CDR3 has 16 amino acids. The V segment lost 0 bases and the J segment 8 bases; nucleotides outside the gene matches: 9. The germline V gene encodes CDR1 MGHRA and CDR2 YSYEKL. CDR3 region: CASSQETQGENEKLFF. CDR3 coding DNA: TGCGCCAGCAGCCAAGAAACGCAGGGGGAAAACGAAAAACTGTTTTTT.

The V call is TRBV2, the J call TRBJ2-1; 11 bases line up with TRBD2. The CDR3 covers 15 residues. From germline, CDR1 is SNHLY and CDR2 FYNNEI. Trimming cost V 5 bases and J 4 bases; bases outside gene matches: 4. CDR3 bases: TGTGCCAGCAGTCAAGGGACTAGCGGATACAATGAGCAGTTCTTC. Translated: CASSQGTSGYNEQFF.

This chain uses TRBV2 with TRBJ2-7, with 11 positions matching TRBD2. This CDR3 spans 14 amino acids. V was clipped by 3 bases and J by 3 bases; unmatched bases: 1. The germline CDR1 and CDR2 sequences are SNHLY and FYNNEI. The CDR3 protein is CASSEGTSGYEQYF. In DNA, the CDR3 is TGTGCCAGCAGTGAGGGGACTAGCGGCTACGAGCAGTACTTC. The full variable domain, in which reference TRBV2 and TRBJ2-7 provide the parts outside the CDR3, is EPEVTQTPSHQVTQMGQEVILRCVPISNHLYFYWYRQILGQKVEFLVSFYNNEISEKSEIFDDQFSVERPDGSNFTLKIRSTKLEDSAMYFCASSEGTSGYEQYFGPGTRLTVT.

The chain joins TRBV7-3 to TRBJ2-1, with D hard to call. Trimming took off 5 bases at V and 7 bases at J, with 12 bases between the two ends. Germline V gene data show CDR1 as SGHTA and CDR2 as FQGTGA. The CDR3 is made up of 13 amino acids. CDR3 protein: CASSPSFGNEQFF. The CDR3 DNA is TGTGCCAGCAGCCCGTCGTTCGGGAATGAGCAGTTCTTC.

On this clone: The junction departs from the called germline gene at one end, perhaps through a read error. The chain joins TRBV6-6 to TRBJ2-7, with a tentative D call TRBD1 (5 bases). CDR3 size: 15 residues. CDR1 and CDR2 from the germline V gene are MNHNY and SVGAGI (reference sequence). The CDR3 loop is CASSHSQDTADEQYF. Here the CDR3 DNA reads TGTGCCAGCAGTCACTCACAGGATACCGCCGACGAGCAGTACTTC.

This rearrangement joins TRBV7-2 to TRBJ2-3, with 7 bases identical to TRBD2. V dropped 4 bases and J dropped 3; count of bases not matched to a gene: 7. The CDR3 loop spans 15 amino acids. Germline V gene data show CDR1 as SGHTA and CDR2 as FQGNSA. The CDR3 sequence: CASSYRASGTDTQYF. The CDR3 DNA is TGTGCCAGCAGCTATAGGGCTAGCGGAACAGATACGCAGTATTTT. Drawing the rest from reference TRBV7-2 and TRBJ2-3, the complete variable domain is GAGVSQSPSNKVTEKGKDVELRCDPISGHTALYWYRQSLGQGLEFLIYFQGNSAPDKSGLPSDRFSAERTGGSVSTLTIQRTQQEDSAVYLCASSYRASGTDTQYFGPGTRLTVL.

This sequence joins TRBV10-3 and TRBJ2-5; the match to TRBD1 covers 7 bases. The germline V gene has CDR1 ENHRY and CDR2 SYGVKD. J lost 0 bases, V lost 4 bases, and 5 bases had no gene match. The CDR3 covers 15 residues. CDR3 nucleotide sequence: TGTGCCATCAGTGGGGAGACAGGGAACCAAGAGACCCAGTACTTC. It codes for CAISGETGNQETQYF.

J is TRBJ2-7 and V is TRBV7-9, with D possibly matching TRBD1 (5 bases). Germline V gene sequence: CDR1 SEHNR, CDR2 FQNEAQ (reference sequence). With 9 bases removed from V and 1 base from J, the gap between germline ends came to 13 bases. The CDR3 runs 13 residues. CDR3 residues: CASVTDTSYEQYF. The CDR3, as DNA: TGTGCCAGTGTGACGGACACTTCCTACGAGCAGTACTTC.

The chain links TRBV27 to TRBJ2-2; D is unresolved. V was cut by 2 bases and J by 1 base, with 8 bases left in between. The CDR3 spans 15 residues. Germline assignment: CDR1 MNHEY and CDR2 SMNVEV (reference sequence). The CDR3 reads CASSLAGLNTGELFF. CDR3 sequence (DNA): TGTGCCAGCAGTTTAGCAGGTCTGAACACCGGGGAGCTGTTTTTT.

V usage is TRBV5-5 and J usage is TRBJ1-2, with D possibly matching TRBD1 (6 bases). Trimming took off 4 bases at V and 3 bases at J, with 13 bases between the two ends. CDR1 and CDR2 (germline): SGHKS, YYEKEE (reference sequence). The CDR3 is 14 amino acids. The CDR3: CASSGLGADYGYTF. The CDR3 DNA reads as TGTGCCAGCAGCGGGTTGGGGGCGGACTATGGCTACACCTTC.

The V and J genes are TRBV2 and TRBJ2-3; 15 bases fit TRBD2. Germline V gene sequence: CDR1 SNHLY, CDR2 FYNNEI. CDR3 length: 17 amino acids. CDR3 in DNA: TGTGCTCGAAACTCCCGTGGACTAGCGGGGGGGCCAGGTACGCAGTATTTT. Its protein product is CARNSRGLAGGPGTQYF.